A few counts support the clone carrying this TCR beta chain. Universal primer sites and UMIs were introduced during 5'RACE template-switching synthesis of TCR cDNA. Each CDR3 protein is one row after TCRdb ran MiXCR on the 5' RACE reads. In the table there are hundreds of thousands of distinct CDR3 sequences, around 6.5% of which are singletons. These data are taken from a study of T cells after yellow fever vaccination. This CDR3 contains 13 residues. V was clipped by 4 bases and J by 8 bases; unmatched bases: 4. The germline CDR1 and CDR2 sequences are SGHRS and YFSETQ. This chain joins TRBV5-1 and TRBJ2-4; TRBD1 matches 9 bases. This material consisted of PBMCs, taken 5 days after the yellow fever booster vaccination. This receptor was identified in a man between 25 and 39 years old who received the YFV17D yellow fever vaccine. CDR3 in amino acids: CASSPGQGYIQYF. The CDR3 nucleotides read TGCGCCAGCAGCCCGGGACAGGGATACATTCAGTACTTC.